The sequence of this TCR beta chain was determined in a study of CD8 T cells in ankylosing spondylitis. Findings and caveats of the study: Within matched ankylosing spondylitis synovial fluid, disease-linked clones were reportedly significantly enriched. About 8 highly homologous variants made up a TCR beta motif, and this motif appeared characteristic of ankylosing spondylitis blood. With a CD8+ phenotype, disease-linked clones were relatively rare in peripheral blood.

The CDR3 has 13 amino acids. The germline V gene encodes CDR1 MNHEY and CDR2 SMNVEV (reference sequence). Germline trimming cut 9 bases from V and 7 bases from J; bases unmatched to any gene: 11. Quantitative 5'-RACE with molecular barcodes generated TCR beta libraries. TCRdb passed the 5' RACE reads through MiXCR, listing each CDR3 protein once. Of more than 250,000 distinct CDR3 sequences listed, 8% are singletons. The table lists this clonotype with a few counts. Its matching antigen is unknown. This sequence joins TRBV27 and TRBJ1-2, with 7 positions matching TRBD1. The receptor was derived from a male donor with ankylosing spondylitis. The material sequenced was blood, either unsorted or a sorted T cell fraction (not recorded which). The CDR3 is CASHQGGFGGYTF. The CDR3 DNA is TGTGCCAGTCACCAGGGGGGATTTGGTGGCTACACCTTC.